The clone carrying this T cell receptor beta chain has only a few counts. The CDR3 length is 11 residues. Trimming took 7 bases from V and 8 from J, leaving 14 bases between them. Germline-derived CDR1 and CDR2 are SQVTM and ANQGSEA. Under the authors' procedure: Reference gene primer amplification gave estimated nucleated cell counts. Clones were read by immunoSEQ multiplex PCR, and TCRdb kept only the in-frame ones, dropping some. V, J and clone size are those of that table, while D and trimming were read from the DNA. This sample has 25,000 to 35,000 clones, with around 87% found just once. The sample belongs to a study of blood T cell repertoires in COVID-19. Study information: There were acute and convalescent COVID-19 samples, and they came from the United States, Italy and Spain. PBMCs, B-cell-depleted T cells, or T cells were the source of the cDNA or gDNA that made up the material.

The V call is TRBV29-1, the J call TRBJ1-1; D gene ambiguous. The TCR comes from a human donor in a cohort sampled during active COVID-19. The donor label of this sample is uncertain. The sample taken for sequencing was peripheral blood. The chain's CDR3 is CSAWERAEAFF. The CDR3 DNA sequence: TGCAGCGCCTGGGAGAGGGCGGAAGCTTTCTTT. Variable domain in full (rest from reference TRBV29-1 and TRBJ1-1): SAVISQKPSRDICQRGTSLTIQCQVDSQVTMMFWYRQQPGQSLTLIATANQGSEATYESGFVIDKFPISRPNLTFSTLTVSNMSPEDSSIYLCSAWERAEAFFGQGTRLTVV.